This T cell receptor (beta chain) was sequenced for a study of long-term antiretroviral therapy in people with HIV. Findings and caveats of the study: The ART regimens used between about 2003 and 2018 may be less effective than current ones. Documentation of ART adherence, viral resistance or therapy changes was absent.

They ran version v3.0 of the immunoSEQ assay at survey level. The repertoire was sequenced with immunoSEQ multiplex PCR; TCRdb's copy has only in-frame clones and lacks some. This table holds roughly 25,000 clones, more than 80% found once. About this clone: The target antigen is unknown.

The germline V and J ends were trimmed by 6 bases and 1 base, with 10 bases remaining between them. This CDR3 is 14 amino acids long. The V gene's germline CDR1 is MNHNS and CDR2 SASEGT. The origin of this receptor is a middle-aged woman with HIV. Sequencing used unsorted PBMCs, obtained 7.6 years after starting antiretroviral therapy. V is TRBV6-1 and J is TRBJ1-3; no firm D call. The CDR3 is CASSQFFSGNTIYF. The CDR3 DNA is TGTGCCAGCAGCCAATTTTTTTCTGGAAACACCATATATTTT.